These T cell receptor beta chains were read from a single sample in a study of blood T cells in healthy people across ages. TCRdb ran MiXCR on the 5' RACE reads and lists one entry per CDR3 protein. The sample has approximately 800,000 distinct CDR3 sequences, roughly 24% seen once. These same data were also listed under a study on T cells of mothers and their children.

Sequenced material: blood. These receptors all stem from a boy between 10 and 17 years old in good health. CDR3s include the opening cysteine and the closing phenylalanine or tryptophan. A D gene is named only where the DNA matches it firmly. Clone size appears in some rows only: once, few, many, or a class for an expanded clone.

NA TRBJ2-7 few TRBV7-9 CASSLLTLREQYF TGTGCCAGCAGCTTACTCACACTCCGCGAGCAGTACTTC
TRBD1 TRBJ1-1 NA TRBV11-1 CASSLETGAATFF TGTGCCAGCAGCCTAGAGACAGGGGCCGCAACTTTCTTT
NA TRBJ2-2 NA TRBV27 CASSLKGGAEVPGELFF TGTGCCAGCAGTTTAAAGGGGGGGGCGGAGGTTCCCGGGGAGCTGTTTTTT
TRBD1 TRBJ2-1 few TRBV10-2 CASTKSGQGLNEQFF TGCGCCAGCACCAAATCGGGACAGGGACTCAATGAGCAGTTCTTC
TRBD2 TRBJ2-5 few TRBV6-6 CASRTSGGNEETQYF TGTGCCAGCAGGACTAGCGGGGGGAATGAAGAGACCCAGTACTTC
NA TRBJ2-3 few TRBV21-1 CASSRGTGLHPDTQYF TGTGCCAGCAGCAGGGGGACAGGGTTGCATCCAGATACGCAGTATTTT
TRBD2 TRBJ2-5 NA TRBV29-1 CSVEDLRRGGETQYF TGCAGCGTTGAAGATCTGCGGCGGGGGGGAGAGACCCAGTACTTC
NA TRBJ2-1 NA TRBV28 CASSLAPFSADEQFF TGTGCCAGCAGTTTAGCCCCTTTTTCGGCAGATGAGCAGTTCTTC
NA TRBJ1-5 NA TRBV2 CASTERGYQPQHF TGTGCCAGCACCGAAAGGGGGTATCAGCCCCAGCATTTT
TRBD1 TRBJ2-4 many TRBV5-1 CASSSRDRGPNIQYF TGCGCCAGCAGCTCCCGGGACAGGGGCCCAAACATTCAGTACTTC
NA TRBJ2-5 NA TRBV15 CATSRDPGAGLGETQYF TGTGCCACCAGCAGAGATCCCGGGGCAGGCCTTGGAGAGACCCAGTACTTC
NA TRBJ1-1 NA TRBV4-1 CASSHKPTAQSEAFF TGCGCCAGCAGCCATAAGCCTACGGCACAGTCTGAAGCTTTCTTT
NA TRBJ1-4 NA TRBV5-5 CASSLAGQNEKLFF TGTGCCAGCAGCTTGGCTGGGCAGAATGAAAAACTGTTTTTT
TRBD2 TRBJ2-1 NA TRBV14 CASSSGLAGVYSYNEQFF TGTGCCAGCAGCAGTGGACTAGCGGGAGTTTATTCCTACAATGAGCAGTTCTTC
TRBD1 TRBJ2-4 once TRBV2 CASSATGVAKNIQYF TGTGCCAGCAGTGCAACAGGGGTAGCCAAAAACATTCAGTACTTC
NA TRBJ2-7 few TRBV15 CATSRDSGDYEQYF TGTGCCACCAGCAGAGACTCGGGGGACTACGAGCAGTACTTC